This T cell receptor beta chain was documented in a study of preoperative IRX-2 immunotherapy in early breast cancer. TCRdb's table, derived via immunoSEQ multiplex PCR, lists solely in-frame clones and lacks some. The table lists approximately 13,000 clones, approximately 90% of them singletons, with over 25% in the top ten. The germline V gene has CDR1 SGHDN and CDR2 FVKESK. This CDR3 has 17 residues. Trimming removed 4 bases at V and 8 bases at J, with 21 bases between. Stated treatment: preoperative locoregional IRX-2 cytokine immunotherapy. This phase Ib study tested locoregional IRX-2 cytokine immunotherapy given before surgery.

The sequence was collected from a human donor with breast cancer. The sample here was taken from a patient treated with IRX-2 immunotherapy. The genes are TRBV14 and TRBJ1-6, with TRBD1 as a possible D gene (5 bases). CDR3 sequence: CASSPESTVGAHSPLHF. CDR3 sequence (DNA): TGTGCCAGCAGCCCAGAATCGACGGTAGGGGCCCATTCACCCCTCCACTTT.